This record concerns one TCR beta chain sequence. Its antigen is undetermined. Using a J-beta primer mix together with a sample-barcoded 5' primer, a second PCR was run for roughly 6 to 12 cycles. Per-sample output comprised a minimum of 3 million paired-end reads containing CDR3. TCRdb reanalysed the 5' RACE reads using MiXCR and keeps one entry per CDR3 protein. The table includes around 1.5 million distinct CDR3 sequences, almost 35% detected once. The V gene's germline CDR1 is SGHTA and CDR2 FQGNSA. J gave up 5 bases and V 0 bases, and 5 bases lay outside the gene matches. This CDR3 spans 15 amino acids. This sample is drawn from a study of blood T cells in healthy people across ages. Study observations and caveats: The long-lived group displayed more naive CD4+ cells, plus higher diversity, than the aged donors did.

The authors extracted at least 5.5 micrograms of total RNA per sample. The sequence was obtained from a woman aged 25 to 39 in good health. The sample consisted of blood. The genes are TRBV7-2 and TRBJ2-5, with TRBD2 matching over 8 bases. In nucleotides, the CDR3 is TGTGCCAGCAGCTTAGCGCATCTAGCGGGTGAGACCCAGTACTTC. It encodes CASSLAHLAGETQYF. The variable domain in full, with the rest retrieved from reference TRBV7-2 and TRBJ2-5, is GAGVSQSPSNKVTEKGKDVELRCDPISGHTALYWYRQSLGQGLEFLIYFQGNSAPDKSGLPSDRFSAERTGGSVSTLTIQRTQQEDSAVYLCASSLAHLAGETQYFGPGTRLLVL.